This T cell receptor (beta chain) was sequenced during a study of blood T cell repertoires in COVID-19. Study context: COVID-19 samples collected from the United States, Italy and Spain covered acute and convalescent phases.

Study processing details: Nucleated cell counts were estimated from reference gene primer amplification. Only in-frame clones appear in the TCRdb table, and some are missing; sequencing was by immunoSEQ multiplex PCR. V and J calls and clone size are as listed in that table; D and trimming were resolved from the DNA. The data contain more than 250,000 clones, roughly 88% of them singletons. Between the trimmed V and J ends, which lost 7 bases and 6 bases, there was a span of 17 bases. CDR1 and CDR2 (germline): MNHNY, SVGAGI (reference sequence). The CDR3 contains 14 residues. Material for sequencing was peripheral blood. The chain uses TRBV6-6 and TRBJ2-3; possibly TRBD1 for D (6 bases). This clonotype originated in a woman under 40 with COVID-19, enrolled during active disease. The CDR3 protein is CASTPGRGGDTQYF. In DNA, the CDR3 is TGTGCCAGCACCCCCGGCAGGGGTGGCGATACGCAGTATTTT.